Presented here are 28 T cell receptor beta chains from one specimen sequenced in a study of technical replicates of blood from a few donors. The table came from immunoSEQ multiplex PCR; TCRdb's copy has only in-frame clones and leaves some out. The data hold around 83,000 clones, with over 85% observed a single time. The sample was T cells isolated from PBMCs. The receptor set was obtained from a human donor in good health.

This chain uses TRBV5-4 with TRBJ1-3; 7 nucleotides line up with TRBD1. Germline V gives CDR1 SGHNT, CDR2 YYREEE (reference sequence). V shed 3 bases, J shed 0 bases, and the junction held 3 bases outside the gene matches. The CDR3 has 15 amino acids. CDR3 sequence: CASSSTGSSGNTIYF. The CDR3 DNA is TGTGCCAGCAGCTCGACAGGGAGCTCTGGAAACACCATATATTTT.

CDR3 DNA sequence: TGTGCCAGCAGCCAACAGGGGGCTGGAACTGAAGCTTTCTTT. Its translation is CASSQQGAGTEAFF. The chain employs TRBV11-3 and TRBJ1-1; 9 positions match TRBD1. Germline lookup yields CDR1 SGHNT and CDR2 YENEEA. V lost 5 bases, J lost 5 bases, and 6 bases stayed unmatched. This CDR3 is 14 amino acids long.

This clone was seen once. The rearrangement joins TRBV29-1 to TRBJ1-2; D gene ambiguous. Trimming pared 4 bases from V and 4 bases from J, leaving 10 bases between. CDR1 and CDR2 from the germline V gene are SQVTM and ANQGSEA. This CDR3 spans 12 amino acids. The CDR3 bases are TGCAGCGTTGGGCAGGTTAGCTATGGCTACACCTTC. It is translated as CSVGQVSYGYTF.

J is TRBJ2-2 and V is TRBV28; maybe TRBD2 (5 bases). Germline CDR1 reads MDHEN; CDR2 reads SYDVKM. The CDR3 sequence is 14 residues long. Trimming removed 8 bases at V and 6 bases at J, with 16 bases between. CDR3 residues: CASGRLGAAGELFF. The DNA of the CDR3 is TGTGCCAGCGGGCGATTGGGAGCCGCCGGGGAGCTGTTTTTT.

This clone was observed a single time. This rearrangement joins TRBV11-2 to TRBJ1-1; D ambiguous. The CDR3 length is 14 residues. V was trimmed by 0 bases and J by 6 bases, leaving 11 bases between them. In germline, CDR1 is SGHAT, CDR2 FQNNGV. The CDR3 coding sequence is TGTGCCAGCAGCTTAGATCTCGCGAGGCCTGAAGCTTTCTTT. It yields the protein CASSLDLARPEAFF.

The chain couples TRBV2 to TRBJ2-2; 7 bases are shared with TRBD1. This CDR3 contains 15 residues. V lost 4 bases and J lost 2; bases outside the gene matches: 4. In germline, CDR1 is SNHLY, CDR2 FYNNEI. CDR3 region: CASSADRFNTGELFF. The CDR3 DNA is TGTGCCAGCAGTGCGGACAGGTTTAACACCGGGGAGCTGTTTTTT.

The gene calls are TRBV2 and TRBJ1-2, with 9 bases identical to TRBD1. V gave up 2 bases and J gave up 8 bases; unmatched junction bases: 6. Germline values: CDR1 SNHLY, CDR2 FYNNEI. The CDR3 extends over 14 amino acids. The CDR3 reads CASSELGQGLGYTF. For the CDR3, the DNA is TGTGCCAGCAGTGAATTGGGACAGGGATTGGGCTACACCTTC.

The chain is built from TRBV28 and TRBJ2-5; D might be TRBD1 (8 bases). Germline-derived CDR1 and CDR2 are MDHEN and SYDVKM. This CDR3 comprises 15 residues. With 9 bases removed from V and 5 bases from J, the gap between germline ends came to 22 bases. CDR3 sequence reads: CASKSTGGGWETQYF. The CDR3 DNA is TGTGCCAGTAAAAGTACAGGGGGGGGTTGGGAGACCCAGTACTTC.

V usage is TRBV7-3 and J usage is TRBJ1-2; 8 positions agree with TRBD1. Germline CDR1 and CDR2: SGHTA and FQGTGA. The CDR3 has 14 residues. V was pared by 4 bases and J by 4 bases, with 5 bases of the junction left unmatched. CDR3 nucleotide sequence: TGTGCCAGCAGCTCAGGACAGGGAGGCTATGGCTACACCTTC. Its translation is CASSSGQGGYGYTF.

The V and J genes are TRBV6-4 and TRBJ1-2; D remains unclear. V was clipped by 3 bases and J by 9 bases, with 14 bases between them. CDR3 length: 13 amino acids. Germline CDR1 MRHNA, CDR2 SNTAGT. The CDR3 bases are TGTGCCAGCAGTGATCAGTATGGAGATCGCTACACCTTC. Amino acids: CASSDQYGDRYTF.

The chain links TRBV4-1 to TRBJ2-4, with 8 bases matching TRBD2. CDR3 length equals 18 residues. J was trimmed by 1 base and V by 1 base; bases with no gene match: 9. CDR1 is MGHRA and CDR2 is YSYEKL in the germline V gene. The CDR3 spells CASSQGLVGGRAKNIQYF. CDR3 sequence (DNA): TGCGCCAGCAGCCAAGGGTTAGTGGGCGGGAGGGCCAAAAACATTCAGTACTTC.

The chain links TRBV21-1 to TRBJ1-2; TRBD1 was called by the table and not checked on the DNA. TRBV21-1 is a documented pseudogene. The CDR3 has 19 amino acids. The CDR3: CASSKLSPGQGFEHRGYTF. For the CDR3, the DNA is TGTGCCAGCAGCAAACTGTCACCGGGACAGGGCTTCGAGCATCGTGGCTACACCTTC.

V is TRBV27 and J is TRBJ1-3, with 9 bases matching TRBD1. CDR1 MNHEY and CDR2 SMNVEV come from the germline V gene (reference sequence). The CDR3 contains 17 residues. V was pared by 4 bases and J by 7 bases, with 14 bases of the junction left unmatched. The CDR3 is CASSSLGARTGVNTIYF. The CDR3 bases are TGTGCCAGCAGTTCCTTAGGGGCCCGGACAGGGGTGAACACCATATATTTT.

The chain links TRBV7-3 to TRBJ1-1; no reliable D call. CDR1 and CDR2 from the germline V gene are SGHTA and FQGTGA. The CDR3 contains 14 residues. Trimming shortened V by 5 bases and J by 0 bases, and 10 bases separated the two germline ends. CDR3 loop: CASSTDALNTEAFF. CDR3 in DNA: TGTGCCAGCAGCACAGACGCCCTGAACACTGAAGCTTTCTTT.

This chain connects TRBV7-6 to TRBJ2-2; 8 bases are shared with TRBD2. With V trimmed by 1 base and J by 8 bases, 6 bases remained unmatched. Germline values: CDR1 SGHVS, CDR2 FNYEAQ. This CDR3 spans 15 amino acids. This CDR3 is CASSLVGLVSGELFF. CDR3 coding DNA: TGTGCCAGCAGCTTAGTGGGACTAGTCTCTGGGGAGCTGTTTTTT. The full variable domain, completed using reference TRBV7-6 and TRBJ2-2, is GAGVSQSPRYKVTKRGQDVALRCDPISGHVSLYWYRQALGQGPEFLTYFNYEAQQDKSGLPNDRFSAERPEGSISTLTIQRTEQRDSAMYRCASSLVGLVSGELFFGEGSRLTVL.

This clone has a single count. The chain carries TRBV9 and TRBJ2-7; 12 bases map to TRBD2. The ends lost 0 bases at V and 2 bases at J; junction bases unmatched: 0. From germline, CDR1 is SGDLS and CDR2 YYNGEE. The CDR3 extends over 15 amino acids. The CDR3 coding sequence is TGTGCCAGCAGCGTAGGACTAGCGGGGGCCTACGAGCAGTACTTC. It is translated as CASSVGLAGAYEQYF.

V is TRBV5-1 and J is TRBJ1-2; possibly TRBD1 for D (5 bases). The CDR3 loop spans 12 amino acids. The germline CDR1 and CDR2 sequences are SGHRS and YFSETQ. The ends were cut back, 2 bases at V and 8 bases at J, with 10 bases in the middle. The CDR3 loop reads CASSLAGWGYTF. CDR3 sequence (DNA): TGCGCCAGCAGCTTAGCAGGGTGGGGCTACACCTTC.

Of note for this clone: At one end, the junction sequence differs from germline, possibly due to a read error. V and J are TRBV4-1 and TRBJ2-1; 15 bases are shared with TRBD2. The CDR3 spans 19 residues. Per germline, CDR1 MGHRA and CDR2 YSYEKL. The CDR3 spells CASRQEGLAGGPNYNEQFF. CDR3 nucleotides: TGCGCCAGCAGACAAGAAGGACTAGCGGGGGGGCCTAACTACAATGAGCAGTTCTTC.

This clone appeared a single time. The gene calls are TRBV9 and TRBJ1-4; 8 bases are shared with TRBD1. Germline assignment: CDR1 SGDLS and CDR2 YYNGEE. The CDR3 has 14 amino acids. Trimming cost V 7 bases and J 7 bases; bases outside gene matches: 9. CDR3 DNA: TGTGCCAGCGCCCAGACAGGGGCGAGTGAAAAACTGTTTTTT. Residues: CASAQTGASEKLFF.

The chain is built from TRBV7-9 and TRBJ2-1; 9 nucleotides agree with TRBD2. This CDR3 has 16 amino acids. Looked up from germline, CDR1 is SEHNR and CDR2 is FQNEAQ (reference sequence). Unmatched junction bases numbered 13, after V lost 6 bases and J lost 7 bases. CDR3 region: CASSPSGRLLRNEQFF. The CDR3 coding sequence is TGTGCCAGCAGTCCCAGCGGGAGGCTTTTACGGAATGAGCAGTTCTTC.

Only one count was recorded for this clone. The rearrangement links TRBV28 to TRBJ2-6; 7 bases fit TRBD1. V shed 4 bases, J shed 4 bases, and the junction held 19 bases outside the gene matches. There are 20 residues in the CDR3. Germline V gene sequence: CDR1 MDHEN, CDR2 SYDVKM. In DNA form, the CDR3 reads TGTGCCAGCAGTTCAAATGATCTTACACTAACAGGGGACGGGGCCAACGTCCTGACTTTC. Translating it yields CASSSNDLTLTGDGANVLTF.

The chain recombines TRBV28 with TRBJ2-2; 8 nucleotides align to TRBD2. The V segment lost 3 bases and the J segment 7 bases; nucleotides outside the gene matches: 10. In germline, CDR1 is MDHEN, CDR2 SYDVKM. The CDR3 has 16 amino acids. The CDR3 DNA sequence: TGTGCCAGCAGTTTGGTCCTCCACGGGGGGGACGGGGAGCTGTTTTTT. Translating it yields CASSLVLHGGDGELFF.

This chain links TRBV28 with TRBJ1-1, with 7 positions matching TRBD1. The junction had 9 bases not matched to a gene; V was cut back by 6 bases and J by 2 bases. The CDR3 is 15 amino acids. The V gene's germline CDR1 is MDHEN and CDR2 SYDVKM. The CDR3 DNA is TGTGCCAGCAGCGACGCCGGGACAGCAAACACTGAAGCTTTCTTT. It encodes CASSDAGTANTEAFF. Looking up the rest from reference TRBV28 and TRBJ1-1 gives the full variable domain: DVKVTQSSRYLVKRTGEKVFLECVQDMDHENMFWYRQDPGLGLRLIYFSYDVKMKEKGDIPEGYSVSREKKERFSLILESASTNQTSMYLCASSDAGTANTEAFFGQGTRLTVV.

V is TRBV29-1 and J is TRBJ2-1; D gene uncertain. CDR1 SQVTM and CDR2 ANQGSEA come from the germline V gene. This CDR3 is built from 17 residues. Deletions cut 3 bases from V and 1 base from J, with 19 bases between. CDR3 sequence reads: CSVDGQAATYSYNEQFF. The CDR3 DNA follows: TGCAGCGTTGACGGCCAGGCCGCTACTTATTCCTACAATGAGCAGTTCTTC.

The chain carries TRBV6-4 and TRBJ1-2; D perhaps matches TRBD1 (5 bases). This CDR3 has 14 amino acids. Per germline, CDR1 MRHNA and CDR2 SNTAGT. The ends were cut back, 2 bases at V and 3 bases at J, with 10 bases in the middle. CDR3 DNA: TGTGCCAGCAGTGACCCACGACAGTACTATGGCTACACCTTC. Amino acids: CASSDPRQYYGYTF.

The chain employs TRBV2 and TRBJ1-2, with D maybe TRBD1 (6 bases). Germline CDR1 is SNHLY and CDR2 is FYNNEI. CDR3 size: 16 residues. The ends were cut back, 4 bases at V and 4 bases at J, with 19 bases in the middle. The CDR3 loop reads CASSVSGAQYSYGYTF. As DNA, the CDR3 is TGTGCCAGCAGTGTATCAGGGGCCCAATACAGCTATGGCTACACCTTC. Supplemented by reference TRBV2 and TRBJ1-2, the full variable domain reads EPEVTQTPSHQVTQMGQEVILRCVPISNHLYFYWYRQILGQKVEFLVSFYNNEISEKSEIFDDQFSVERPDGSNFTLKIRSTKLEDSAMYFCASSVSGAQYSYGYTFGSGTRLTVV.

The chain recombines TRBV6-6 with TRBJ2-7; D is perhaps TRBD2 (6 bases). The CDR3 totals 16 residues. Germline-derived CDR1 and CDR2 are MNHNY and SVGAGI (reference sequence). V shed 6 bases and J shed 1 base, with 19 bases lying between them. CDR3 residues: CASSSLGGPTSYEQYF. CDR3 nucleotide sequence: TGTGCCAGCAGCAGCCTAGGAGGGCCCACTTCCTACGAGCAGTACTTC.

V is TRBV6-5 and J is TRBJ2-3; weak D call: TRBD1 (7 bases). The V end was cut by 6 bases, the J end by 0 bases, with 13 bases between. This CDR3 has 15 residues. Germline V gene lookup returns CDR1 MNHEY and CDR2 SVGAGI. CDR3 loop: CASSEAGGSTDTQYF. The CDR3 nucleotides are TGTGCCAGCAGCGAGGCAGGGGGGAGCACAGATACGCAGTATTTT.